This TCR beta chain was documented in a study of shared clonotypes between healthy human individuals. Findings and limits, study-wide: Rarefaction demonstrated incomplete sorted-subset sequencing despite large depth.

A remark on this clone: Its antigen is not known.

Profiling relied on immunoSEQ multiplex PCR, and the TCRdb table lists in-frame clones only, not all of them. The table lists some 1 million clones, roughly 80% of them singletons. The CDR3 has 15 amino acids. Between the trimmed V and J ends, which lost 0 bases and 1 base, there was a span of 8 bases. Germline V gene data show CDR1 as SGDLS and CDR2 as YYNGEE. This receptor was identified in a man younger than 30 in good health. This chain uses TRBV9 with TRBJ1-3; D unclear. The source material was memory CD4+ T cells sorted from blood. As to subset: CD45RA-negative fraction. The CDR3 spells CASSVGGQSGNTIYF. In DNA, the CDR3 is TGTGCCAGCAGCGTAGGGGGTCAGTCTGGAAACACCATATATTTT. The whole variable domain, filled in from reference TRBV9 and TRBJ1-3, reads DSGVTQTPKHLITATGQRVTLRCSPRSGDLSVYWYQQSLDQGLQFLIQYYNGEERAKGNILERFSAQQFPDLHSELNLSSLELGDSALYFCASSVGGQSGNTIYFGEGSWLTVV.